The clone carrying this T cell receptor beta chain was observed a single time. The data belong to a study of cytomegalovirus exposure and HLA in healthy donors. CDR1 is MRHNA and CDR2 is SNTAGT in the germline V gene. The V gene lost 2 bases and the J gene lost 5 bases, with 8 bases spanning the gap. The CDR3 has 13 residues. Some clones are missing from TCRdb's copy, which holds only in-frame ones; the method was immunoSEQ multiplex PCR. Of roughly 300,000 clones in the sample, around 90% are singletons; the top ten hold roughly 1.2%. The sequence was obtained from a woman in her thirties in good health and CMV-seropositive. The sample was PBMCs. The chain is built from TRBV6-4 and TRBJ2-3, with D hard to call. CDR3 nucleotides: TGTGCCAGCAGTGACAGGGTGGGAGATACGCAGTATTTT. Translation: CASSDRVGDTQYF.